The T cell receptor beta chain under discussion was sequenced for a study of T cell repertoires in cytomegalovirus infection. The CDR3 is 15 residues long. With V trimmed by 4 bases and J by 8 bases, 10 bases remained unmatched. Germline assignment: CDR1 SGHDT and CDR2 YYEEEE. With regard to this clonotype: Its antigen remains unidentified.

Each CDR3 protein gets one entry after TCRdb re-called the reads with MiXCR. The sample includes about 920,000 distinct CDR3 sequences, approximately 31% of them seen just once. V usage is TRBV5-6 and J usage is TRBJ1-2; 11 bases are shared with TRBD1. The sequence was obtained from a human donor in good health (CMV status not recorded). Some clones in this sample may be carry-over from other donors' samples. The sample was cultured CD8+ T cells from PBMCs, taken from culture after CMV antigen stimulation. Written as DNA, the CDR3 is TGTGCCAGCAGCCGCCGGGACAGGGGGAATTCCGGCTACACCTTC. This translates into CASSRRDRGNSGYTF.